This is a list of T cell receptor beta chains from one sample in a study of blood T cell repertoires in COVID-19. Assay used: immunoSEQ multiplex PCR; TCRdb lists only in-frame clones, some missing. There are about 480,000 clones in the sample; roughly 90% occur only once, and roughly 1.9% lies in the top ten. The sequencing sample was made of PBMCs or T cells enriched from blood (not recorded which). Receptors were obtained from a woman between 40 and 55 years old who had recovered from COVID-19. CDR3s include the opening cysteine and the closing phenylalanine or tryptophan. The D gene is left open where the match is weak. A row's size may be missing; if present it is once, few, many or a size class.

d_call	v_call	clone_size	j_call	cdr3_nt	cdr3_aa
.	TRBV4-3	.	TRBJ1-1	TGCGCCAGCAGCCAAGATTTCAGGGGGAACACTGAAGCTTTCTTT	CASSQDFRGNTEAFF
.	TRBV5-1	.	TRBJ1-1	TGCGCCAGCAGCTTGGAAGGCGGCCCCATGAACACTGAAGCTTTCTTT	CASSLEGGPMNTEAFF
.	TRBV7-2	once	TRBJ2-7	TGTGCCAGCAGCTTAGGGGTGGGGCTATCCTACGAGCAGTACTTC	CASSLGVGLSYEQYF
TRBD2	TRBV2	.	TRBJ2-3	TGTGCCAGCAGTCCAGGGAGACTAGCGACAGATACGCAGTATTTT	CASSPGRLATDTQYF
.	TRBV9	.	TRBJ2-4	TGTGCCAGCAGCGTAGGGGGGGGCTCGGCCAAAAACATTCAGTACTTC	CASSVGGGSAKNIQYF
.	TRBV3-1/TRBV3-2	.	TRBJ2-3	TGTGCCAGCAGCCAAGAGCCAGATTATACGCAGTATTTT	CASSQEPDYTQYF
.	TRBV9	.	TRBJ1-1	TGTGCCAGCAGCGTAGCCGCAGGAACTGAAGCTTTCTTT	CASSVAAGTEAFF
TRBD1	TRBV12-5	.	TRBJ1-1	TGTGCTAGTGGGGACAGGGAGTTTTATGAAGCTTTCTTT	CASGDREFYEAFF
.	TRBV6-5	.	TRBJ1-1	TGTGCCAGCAACGAAAGGGGCACTGAAGCTTTCTTT	CASNERGTEAFF
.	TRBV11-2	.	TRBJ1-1	TGTGCCAGCAGCTTACTAGCGCGTAGTGAAGCTTTCTTT	CASSLLARSEAFF
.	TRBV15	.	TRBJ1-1	TGTGCCACCAGCAGAGTTACGGGGTCGAACACTGAAGCTTTCTTT	CATSRVTGSNTEAFF
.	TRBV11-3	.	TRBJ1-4	TGTGCCAGCAGCTTGCACAGTGTAGAAAAACTGTTTTTT	CASSLHSVEKLFF
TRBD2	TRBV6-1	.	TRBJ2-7	TGTGCCAGCAGTGAATTGGTCGGGAGGACTTACGAGCAGTACTTC	CASSELVGRTYEQYF
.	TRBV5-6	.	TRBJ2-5	TGTGCCAGCAGCTTGGGTCGGGACAAGGGCCCCCAGGAGACCCAGTACTTC	CASSLGRDKGPQETQYF
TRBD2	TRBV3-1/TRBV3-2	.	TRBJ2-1	TGTGCCAGCGTATTGGCTAGCGGGAGTAGCTATGAGCAGTTCTTC	CASVLASGSSYEQFF
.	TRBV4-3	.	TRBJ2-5	TGCGCCAGCTCCTCAGGGGTCACCCAAGAGACCCAGTACTTC	CASSSGVTQETQYF
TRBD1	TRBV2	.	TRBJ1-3	TGTGCCAGCAGCGGACAGGGGGCGCCGGGAAACACCATATATTTT	CASSGQGAPGNTIYF
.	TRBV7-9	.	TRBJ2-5	TGTGCCAGCAGCTTAGAGGAGGCCACGGAGACCCAGTACTTC	CASSLEEATETQYF
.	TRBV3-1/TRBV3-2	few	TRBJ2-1	TGTGCCAGCAGCCCCTTCGGTGGCAGGGGTGGTACGAATGAGCAGTTCTTC	CASSPFGGRGGTNEQFF
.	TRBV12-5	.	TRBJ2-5	TGTGCTAGTGGTTTGGGTAGCGGCAGGGAAGAGACCCAGTACTTC	CASGLGSGREETQYF
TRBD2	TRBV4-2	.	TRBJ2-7	TGTGCCAGCAGCAGACTAGCGGGGCCCTCCTACGAGCAGTACTTC	CASSRLAGPSYEQYF
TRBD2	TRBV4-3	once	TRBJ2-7	TGCGCCAGCAGCCAAGACGTACTAGCGGCCTACGAGCAGTACTTC	CASSQDVLAAYEQYF
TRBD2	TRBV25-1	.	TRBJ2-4	TGTGCCAGCTGGGCCTGGGGCGGGAGTGACAAAAACATTCAGTACTTC	CASWAWGGSDKNIQYF
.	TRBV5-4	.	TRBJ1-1	TGTGCCAGCAGCCTAATTTTGGGGGGGAACACTGAAGCTTTCTTT	CASSLILGGNTEAFF
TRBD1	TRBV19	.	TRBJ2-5	TGTGCCAGTAGTGGACCGGGACAGGGATTTTTTCAAGAGACCCAGTACTTC	CASSGPGQGFFQETQYF
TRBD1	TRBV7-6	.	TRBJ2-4	TGTGCCAGCAGCCCCTTGACAGGGTCCAAAAACATTCAGTACTTC	CASSPLTGSKNIQYF